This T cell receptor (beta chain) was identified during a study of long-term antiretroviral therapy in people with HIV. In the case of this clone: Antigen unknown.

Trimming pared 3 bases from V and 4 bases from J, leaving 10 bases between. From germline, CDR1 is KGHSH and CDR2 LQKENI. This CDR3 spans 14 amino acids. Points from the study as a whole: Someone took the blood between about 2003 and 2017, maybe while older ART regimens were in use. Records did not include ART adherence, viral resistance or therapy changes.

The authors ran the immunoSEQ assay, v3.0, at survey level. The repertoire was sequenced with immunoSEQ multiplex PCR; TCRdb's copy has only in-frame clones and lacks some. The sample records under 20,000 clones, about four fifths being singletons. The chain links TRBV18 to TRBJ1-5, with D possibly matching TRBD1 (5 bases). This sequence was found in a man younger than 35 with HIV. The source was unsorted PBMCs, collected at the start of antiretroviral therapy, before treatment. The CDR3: CASSPGTQNQPQHF. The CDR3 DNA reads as TGTGCCAGCTCACCCGGGACCCAGAATCAGCCCCAGCATTTT.